Described below is a single T cell receptor beta chain sequence and its context. The sample is drawn from a study of shared clonotypes between healthy human individuals. This CDR3 has 14 amino acids. Germline V CDR1 and CDR2: MGHRA, YSYEKL. This table comes from immunoSEQ multiplex PCR, and its TCRdb copy is limited to in-frame clones, with some not included. The sample gives approximately 530,000 clones, roughly 95% of which show up once; 0.05% to 0.07% is in the top ten. This chain connects TRBV4-1 to TRBJ2-5; 12 bases align to TRBD2. The closer fit of TRBJ2-7 to the DNA end suggests the J call may be wrong. The sequence was obtained from a woman in her 30s in good health. The sequencing input was naive CD4+ T cells sorted from blood. Sample subset: CD45RA+ positively selected. For the CDR3, the DNA is TGCGCCAGCAGCCTGACTAGCGGGAGCTACGAGCAGTACTTC. Translating it yields CASSLTSGSYEQYF.